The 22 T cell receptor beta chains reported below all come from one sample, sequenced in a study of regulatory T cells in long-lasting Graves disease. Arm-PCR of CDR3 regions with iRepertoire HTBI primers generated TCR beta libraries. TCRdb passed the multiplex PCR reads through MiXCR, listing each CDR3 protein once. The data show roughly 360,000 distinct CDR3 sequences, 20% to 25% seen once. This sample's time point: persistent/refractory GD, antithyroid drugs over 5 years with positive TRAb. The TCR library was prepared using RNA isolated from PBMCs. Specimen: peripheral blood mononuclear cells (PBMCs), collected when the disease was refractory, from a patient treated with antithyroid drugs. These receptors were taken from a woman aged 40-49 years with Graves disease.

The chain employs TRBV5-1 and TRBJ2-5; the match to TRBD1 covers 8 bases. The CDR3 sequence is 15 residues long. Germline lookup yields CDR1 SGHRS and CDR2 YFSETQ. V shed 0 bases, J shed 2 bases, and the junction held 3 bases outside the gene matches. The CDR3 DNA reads TGCGCCAGCAGCTTGGCCCGGGACAGGCAAGAGACCCAGTACTTC. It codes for CASSLARDRQETQYF.

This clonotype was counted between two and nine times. The CDR3 sequence is CASSLGHYSYEQYF. The CDR3 DNA sequence: TGTGCCAGCAGCTTAGGGCACTACTCCTACGAGCAGTACTTC. J is TRBJ2-7 and V is TRBV7-6; D call uncertain. This CDR3 contains 14 residues. Trimming took 1 base from V and 0 from J, leaving 7 bases between them. Germline V lookup: CDR1 SGHVS, CDR2 FNYEAQ.

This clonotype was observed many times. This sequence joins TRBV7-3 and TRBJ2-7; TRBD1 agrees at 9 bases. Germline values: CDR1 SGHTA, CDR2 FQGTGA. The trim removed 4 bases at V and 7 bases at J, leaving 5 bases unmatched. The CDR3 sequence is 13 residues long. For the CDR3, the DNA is TGTGCCAGCAGCTCGAGACAGGGGGGTGAGCAGTACTTC. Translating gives CASSSRQGGEQYF.

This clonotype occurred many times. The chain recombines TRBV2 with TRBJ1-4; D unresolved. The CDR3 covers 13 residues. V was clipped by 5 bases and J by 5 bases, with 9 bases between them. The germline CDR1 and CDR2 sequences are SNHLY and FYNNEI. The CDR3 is CASSTMENEKLFF. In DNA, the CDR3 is TGTGCCAGCAGTACAATGGAGAATGAAAAACTGTTTTTT.

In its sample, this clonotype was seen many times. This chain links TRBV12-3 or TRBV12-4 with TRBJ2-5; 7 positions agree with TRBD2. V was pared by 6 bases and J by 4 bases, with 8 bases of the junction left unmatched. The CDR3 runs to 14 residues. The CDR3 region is CASSGGGGRETQYF. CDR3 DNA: TGTGCCAGCAGCGGTGGGGGAGGGCGAGAGACCCAGTACTTC.

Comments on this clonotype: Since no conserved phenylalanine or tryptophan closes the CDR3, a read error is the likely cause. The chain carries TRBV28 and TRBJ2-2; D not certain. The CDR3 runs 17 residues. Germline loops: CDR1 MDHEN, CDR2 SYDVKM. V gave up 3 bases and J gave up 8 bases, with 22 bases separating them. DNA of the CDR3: TGTGCCAGCAGTTTCTTGGGTTGGACCGAGCGAGCTGGGGAGCTGTTTCTT. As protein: CASSFLGWTERAGELFL.

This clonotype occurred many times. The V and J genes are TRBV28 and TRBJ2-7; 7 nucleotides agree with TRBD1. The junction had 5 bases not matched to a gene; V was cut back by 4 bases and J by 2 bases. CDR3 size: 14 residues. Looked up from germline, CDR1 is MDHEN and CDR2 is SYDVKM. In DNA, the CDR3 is TGTGCCAGCAGTTCGGGACAGCTAACCTACGAGCAGTACTTC. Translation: CASSSGQLTYEQYF.

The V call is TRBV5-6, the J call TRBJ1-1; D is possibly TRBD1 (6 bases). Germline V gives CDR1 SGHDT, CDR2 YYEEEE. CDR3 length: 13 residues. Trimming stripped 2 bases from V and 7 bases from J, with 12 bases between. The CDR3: CASSFGQSLEAFF. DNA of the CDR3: TGTGCCAGCAGCTTCGGACAGTCTCTTGAAGCTTTCTTT.

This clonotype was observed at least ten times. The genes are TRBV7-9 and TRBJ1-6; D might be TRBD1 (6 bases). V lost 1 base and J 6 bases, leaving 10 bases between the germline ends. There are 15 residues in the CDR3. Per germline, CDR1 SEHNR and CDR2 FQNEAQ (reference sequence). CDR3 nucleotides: TGTGCCAGCAGCTTAGAGGGGGGAGGTAATTCACCCCTCCACTTT. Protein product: CASSLEGGGNSPLHF.

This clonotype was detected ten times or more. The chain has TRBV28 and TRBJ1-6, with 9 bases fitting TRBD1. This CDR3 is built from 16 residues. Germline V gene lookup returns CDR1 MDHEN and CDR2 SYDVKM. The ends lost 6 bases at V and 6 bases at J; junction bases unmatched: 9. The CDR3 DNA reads TGTGCCAGCAGCCTCCTGACAGGGGGAAGTAATTCACCCCTCCACTTT. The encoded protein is CASSLLTGGSNSPLHF.

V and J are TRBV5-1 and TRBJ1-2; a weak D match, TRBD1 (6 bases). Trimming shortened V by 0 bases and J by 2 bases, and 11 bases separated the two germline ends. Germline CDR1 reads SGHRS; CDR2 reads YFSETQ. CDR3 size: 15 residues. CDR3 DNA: TGCGCCAGCAGCTTGGCACCAGGGGTCAACTATGGCTACACCTTC. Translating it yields CASSLAPGVNYGYTF.

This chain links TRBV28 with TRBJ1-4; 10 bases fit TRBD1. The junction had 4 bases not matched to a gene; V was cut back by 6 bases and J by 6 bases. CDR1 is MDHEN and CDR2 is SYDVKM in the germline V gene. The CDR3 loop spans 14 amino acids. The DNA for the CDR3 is TGTGCCAGCAGCTCGGGACAGGGGTATGAAAAACTGTTTTTT. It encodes CASSSGQGYEKLFF.

CDR3 region: CASSLIAGRSYEQYF. DNA of the CDR3: TGTGCCAGCAGCCTTATAGCGGGAAGGTCCTACGAGCAGTACTTC. The chain combines TRBV7-2 with TRBJ2-7, with 8 positions matching TRBD2. With V trimmed by 5 bases and J by 1 base, 7 bases remained unmatched. The CDR3 is 15 amino acids. The V gene's germline CDR1 is SGHTA and CDR2 FQGNSA.

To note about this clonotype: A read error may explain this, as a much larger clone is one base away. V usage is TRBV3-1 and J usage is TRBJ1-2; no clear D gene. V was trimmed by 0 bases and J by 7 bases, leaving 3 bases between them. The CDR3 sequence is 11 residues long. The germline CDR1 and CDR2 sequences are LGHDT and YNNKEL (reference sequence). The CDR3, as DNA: TGTGCCAGCAGCCAAGACATTGGCTACACCTTC. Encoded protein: CASSQDIGYTF. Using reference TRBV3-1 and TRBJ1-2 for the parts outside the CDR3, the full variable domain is DTAVSQTPKYLVTQMGNDKSIKCEQNLGHDTMYWYKQDSKKFLKIMFSYNNKELIINETVPNRFSPKSPDKAHLNLHINSLELGDSAVYFCASSQDIGYTFGSGTRLTVV.

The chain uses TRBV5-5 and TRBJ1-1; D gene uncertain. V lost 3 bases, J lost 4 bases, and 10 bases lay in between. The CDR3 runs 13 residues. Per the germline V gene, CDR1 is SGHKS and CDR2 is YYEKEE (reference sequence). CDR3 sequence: CASSWDLGTEAFF. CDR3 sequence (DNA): TGTGCCAGCAGCTGGGATTTGGGCACTGAAGCTTTCTTT.

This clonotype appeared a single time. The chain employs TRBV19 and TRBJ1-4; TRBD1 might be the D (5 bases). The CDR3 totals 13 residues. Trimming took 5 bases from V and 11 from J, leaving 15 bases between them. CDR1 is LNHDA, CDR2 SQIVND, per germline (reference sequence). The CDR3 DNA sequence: TGTGCCAGTAGTCGACAGCCGGTGAGGAAACTGTTTTTT. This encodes CASSRQPVRKLFF.

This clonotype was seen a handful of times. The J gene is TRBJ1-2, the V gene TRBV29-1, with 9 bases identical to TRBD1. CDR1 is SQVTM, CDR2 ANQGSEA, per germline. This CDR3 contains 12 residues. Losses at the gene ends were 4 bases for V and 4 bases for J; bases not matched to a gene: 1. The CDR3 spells CSVGQGGYGYTF. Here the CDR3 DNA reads TGCAGCGTTGGACAGGGGGGCTATGGCTACACCTTC.

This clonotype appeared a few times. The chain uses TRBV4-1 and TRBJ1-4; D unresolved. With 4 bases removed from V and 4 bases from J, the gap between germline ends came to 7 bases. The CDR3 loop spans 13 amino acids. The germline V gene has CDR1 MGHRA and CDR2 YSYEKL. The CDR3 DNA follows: TGCGCCAGCAGCCCATCGTTTAATGAAAAACTGTTTTTT. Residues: CASSPSFNEKLFF.

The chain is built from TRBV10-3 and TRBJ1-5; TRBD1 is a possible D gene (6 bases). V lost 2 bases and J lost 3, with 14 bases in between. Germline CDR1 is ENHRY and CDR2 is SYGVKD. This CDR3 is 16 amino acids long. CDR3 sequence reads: CAISEGTSESNQPQHF. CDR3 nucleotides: TGTGCCATCAGTGAGGGGACATCAGAGTCCAATCAGCCCCAGCATTTT.

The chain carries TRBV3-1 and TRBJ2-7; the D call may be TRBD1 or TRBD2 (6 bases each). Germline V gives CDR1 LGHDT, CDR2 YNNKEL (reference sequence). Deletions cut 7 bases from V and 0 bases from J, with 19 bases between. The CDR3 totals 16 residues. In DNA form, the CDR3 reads TGTGCCAGCATCAAAAAGGGGGGACTTAGCTCCTACGAGCAGTACTTC. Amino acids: CASIKKGGLSSYEQYF.

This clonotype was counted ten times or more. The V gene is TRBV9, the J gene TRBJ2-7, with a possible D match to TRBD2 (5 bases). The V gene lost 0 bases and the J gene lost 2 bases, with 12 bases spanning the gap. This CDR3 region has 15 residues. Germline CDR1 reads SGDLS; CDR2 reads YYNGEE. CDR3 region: CASSVEGVAPYEQYF. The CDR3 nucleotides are TGTGCCAGCAGCGTAGAGGGAGTCGCGCCCTACGAGCAGTACTTC.

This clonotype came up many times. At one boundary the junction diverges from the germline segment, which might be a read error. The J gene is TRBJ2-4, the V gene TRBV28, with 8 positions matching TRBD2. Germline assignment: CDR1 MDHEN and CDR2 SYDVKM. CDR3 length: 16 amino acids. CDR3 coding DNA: TGTGCCAGCAGTTCGTGGGGCAACGGGAGGGTCAAGAGGGGGGACTTC. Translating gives CASSSWGNGRVKRGDF.